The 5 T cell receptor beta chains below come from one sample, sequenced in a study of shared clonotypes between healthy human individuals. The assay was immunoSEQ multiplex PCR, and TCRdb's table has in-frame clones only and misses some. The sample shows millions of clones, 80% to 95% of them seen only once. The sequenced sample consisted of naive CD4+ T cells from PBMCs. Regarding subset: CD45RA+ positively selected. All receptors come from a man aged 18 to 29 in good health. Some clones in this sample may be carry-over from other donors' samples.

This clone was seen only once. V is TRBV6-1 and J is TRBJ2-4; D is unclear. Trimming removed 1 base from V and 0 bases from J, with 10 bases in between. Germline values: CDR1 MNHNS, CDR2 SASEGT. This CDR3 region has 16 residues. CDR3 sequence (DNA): TGTGCCAGCAGTGAAGGTCCTACCCTAGCCAAAAACATTCAGTACTTC. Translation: CASSEGPTLAKNIQYF.

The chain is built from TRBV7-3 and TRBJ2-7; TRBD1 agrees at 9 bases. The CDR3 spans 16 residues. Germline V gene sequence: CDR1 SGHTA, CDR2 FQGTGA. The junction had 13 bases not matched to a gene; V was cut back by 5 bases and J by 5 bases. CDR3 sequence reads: CASSQLAGQGTHEQYF. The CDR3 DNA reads TGTGCCAGCAGCCAGTTGGCGGGACAGGGAACCCACGAGCAGTACTTC.

The CDR3, as DNA: TGCGCCAGCAGCCCAGCCCGGGACTCTTGGGGGAATGAGCAGTTCTTC. Amino acids: CASSPARDSWGNEQFF. V and J are TRBV5-1 and TRBJ2-1; D perhaps matches TRBD2 (6 bases). Germline lookup yields CDR1 SGHRS and CDR2 YFSETQ. This CDR3 contains 16 residues. The V and J ends lost 4 bases and 7 bases respectively, with 21 bases between them.

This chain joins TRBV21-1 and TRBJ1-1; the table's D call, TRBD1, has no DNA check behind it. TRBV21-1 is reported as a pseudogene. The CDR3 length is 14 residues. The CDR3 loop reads CASSGTGENTEAFF. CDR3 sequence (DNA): TGTGCCAGCAGCGGGACAGGGGAGAACACTGAAGCTTTCTTT.

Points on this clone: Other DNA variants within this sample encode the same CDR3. The DNA for the CDR3 is TGTGCCAGCAAAGGACAGGGGGGACCCTACGAGCAGTACTTC. Translated: CASKGQGGPYEQYF. The rearrangement uses TRBV2 and TRBJ2-7; 10 positions agree with TRBD1. Germline trimming cut 7 bases from V and 2 bases from J; bases unmatched to any gene: 5. The length of the CDR3 is 14 residues. CDR1 and CDR2 from the germline V gene are SNHLY and FYNNEI.